The 21 T cell receptor beta chains below all came from one sample that was sequenced in a study of blood T cells in healthy people across ages. The second PCR ran roughly 6 to 11 cycles with a sample-barcoded 5' primer and J-beta primers. TCRdb reprocessed the 5' RACE reads via MiXCR and lists one record per CDR3 protein. The sample has about 780,000 distinct CDR3 sequences; roughly 26% are singletons. These same records also appear under a second study, on T cells of mothers and their children.

Sequenced sample: blood. Receptor source: a boy aged 5-17 years in good health.

V usage is TRBV6-5 and J usage is TRBJ1-5; D is ambiguous. The germline gives CDR1 MNHEY, CDR2 SVGAGI. V lost 6 bases to trimming and J lost 2 bases, with 14 bases between them. The CDR3 spans 15 residues. The CDR3: CASSPEQRGNQPQHF. CDR3 DNA sequence: TGTGCCAGCAGCCCGGAACAGCGGGGCAATCAGCCCCAGCATTTT.

This rearrangement joins TRBV6-1 to TRBJ2-7, with unresolved D. The CDR3 length is 14 residues. Deletions cut 3 bases from V and 3 bases from J, with 12 bases between. Germline V gene sequence: CDR1 MNHNS, CDR2 SASEGT. As DNA, the CDR3 is TGTGCCAGCAGTGAGGCCCTGGGCCTCTACGAGCAGTACTTC. Protein sequence: CASSEALGLYEQYF.

This clonotype was found a few times. The chain uses TRBV7-4 and TRBJ1-2; 8 bases are a match to TRBD1. The CDR3 is 14 amino acids. Unmatched junction bases numbered 6, after V lost 2 bases and J lost 7 bases. CDR1 is SGHVT and CDR2 is SQSDAQ in the germline V gene. The DNA for the CDR3 is TGTGCCAGCAGCTTACAACCAGGGGGCGGTGGCTACACCTTC. Translating gives CASSLQPGGGGYTF.

The chain joins TRBV19 to TRBJ2-7; 7 bases map to TRBD1. The CDR3 sequence is 16 residues long. CDR1 LNHDA and CDR2 SQIVND come from the germline V gene (reference sequence). V was pared by 3 bases and J by 0 bases, with 8 bases of the junction left unmatched. The CDR3 loop is CASSISSGTVSYEQYF. CDR3 sequence (DNA): TGTGCCAGTAGTATCTCCTCCGGGACAGTCTCCTACGAGCAGTACTTC.

V usage is TRBV7-2 and J usage is TRBJ2-1, with 10 bases aligning to TRBD2. Trimming took 4 bases from V and 5 from J; bases not matched to a gene: 5. The germline CDR1 and CDR2 sequences are SGHTA and FQGNSA. The CDR3 is made up of 15 amino acids. CDR3 sequence: CASSYTSGANNEQFF. In DNA form, the CDR3 reads TGTGCCAGCAGCTATACTAGCGGGGCAAACAATGAGCAGTTCTTC.

The chain links TRBV6-1 to TRBJ1-2; the match to TRBD1 covers 9 bases. The CDR3 has 14 residues. The germline CDR1 and CDR2 sequences are MNHNS and SASEGT. With 6 bases clipped from V and 6 bases from J, the junction kept 8 bases outside the gene matches. The CDR3: CASSLMDRGHGYTF. DNA for the CDR3: TGTGCCAGCAGCCTTATGGACAGGGGACATGGCTACACCTTC.

This clonotype has just a few counts. CDR3 coding DNA: TGTGCCAGCAGCCCGGACAGGAGATTTACAGATACGCAGTATTTT. It translates to CASSPDRRFTDTQYF. The chain employs TRBV11-1 and TRBJ2-3; 7 nucleotides match TRBD1. Germline CDR1 reads SGHAT; CDR2 reads FQDESV (reference sequence). V lost 5 bases, J lost 3 bases, and 8 bases stayed unmatched. This CDR3 has 15 residues.

The rearrangement uses TRBV12-3 or TRBV12-4 and TRBJ1-2; no firm D call. This CDR3 is built from 14 residues. V lost 5 bases and J 4 bases, leaving 14 bases between the germline ends. CDR3 protein: CASSASRRGYGYTF. For the CDR3, the DNA is TGTGCCAGCAGTGCCTCCCGTCGGGGCTATGGCTACACCTTC.

This clonotype was counted between two and nine times. The V call is TRBV7-9, the J call TRBJ2-3; maybe TRBD2 (5 bases). The CDR3 extends over 16 amino acids. From germline, CDR1 is SEHNR and CDR2 FQNEAQ (reference sequence). The V end was cut by 3 bases, the J end by 2 bases, with 15 bases between. CDR3 in amino acids: CASSFGRTLFTDTQYF. In DNA, the CDR3 is TGTGCCAGCAGCTTTGGAAGGACTCTCTTCACAGATACGCAGTATTTT.

V is TRBV18 and J is TRBJ1-5, with TRBD1 matching over 7 bases. After removal of 5 bases from V and 5 bases from J, the junction contained 6 bases not matched to a gene. CDR3 size: 14 residues. From germline, CDR1 is KGHSH and CDR2 LQKENI. The CDR3 region is CASSKTGEDQPQHF. The CDR3 DNA is TGTGCCAGCTCAAAAACAGGGGAGGATCAGCCCCAGCATTTT.

This clonotype has only a few counts. CDR3 region: CASSDPAGRINEQFF. CDR3 bases: TGTGCCAGCAGCGACCCGGCAGGTCGGATCAACGAGCAGTTCTTC. The rearrangement joins TRBV5-6 to TRBJ2-5; no clear D gene. The DNA end lines up better with TRBJ2-1; the J call may be wrong. Germline V lookup: CDR1 SGHDT, CDR2 YYEEEE. CDR3 length: 15 residues.

This clonotype occurred a few times. The chain recombines TRBV10-2 with TRBJ2-3; 9 nucleotides line up with TRBD1. After removal of 10 bases from V and 6 bases from J, the junction contained 2 bases not matched to a gene. The CDR3 is 11 amino acids. The germline gives CDR1 WSHSY, CDR2 SAAADI. CDR3 bases: TGCGCCACCGGACAGGGGGATACGCAGTATTTT. Amino acids: CATGQGDTQYF.

This chain uses TRBV18 with TRBJ2-2; 10 nucleotides agree with TRBD1. This CDR3 spans 17 amino acids. The ends lost 2 bases at V and 5 bases at J; junction bases unmatched: 8. CDR1 and CDR2 from the germline V gene are KGHSH and LQKENI. CDR3 coding DNA: TGTGCCAGCTCACCAAGGGACTGGACAGGGGGAACCGGGGAGCTGTTTTTT. Its translation is CASSPRDWTGGTGELFF.

This chain joins TRBV12-3 or TRBV12-4 and TRBJ2-1, with D possibly being TRBD1 (6 bases). The J call is in doubt because the DNA end fits TRBJ2-7 better. The CDR3 totals 14 residues. The CDR3 protein is CASSSDSQTYEQYF. The CDR3 DNA reads as TGTGCCAGCAGCTCGGACAGCCAAACCTACGAGCAGTACTTC.

This chain joins TRBV3-1 and TRBJ2-5; the D is unclear. The ends were cut back, 8 bases at V and 4 bases at J, with 11 bases in the middle. CDR1 is LGHDT, CDR2 YNNKEL, per germline (reference sequence). The CDR3 runs 12 residues. The DNA of the CDR3 is TGTGCCAGCCAAGCTGCAGGAGAGACCCAGTACTTC. Protein product: CASQAAGETQYF.

V and J are TRBV29-1 and TRBJ1-2, with D perhaps matching TRBD1 (5 bases). Trimming cost V 3 bases and J 3 bases, with 14 bases left between them. CDR3 length: 14 residues. CDR1 is SQVTM, CDR2 ANQGSEA, per germline. In nucleotides, the CDR3 is TGCAGCGTTGATGGGGGTCGTGGAGACTATGGCTACACCTTC. It translates to CSVDGGRGDYGYTF.

Only a few counts were recorded for this clonotype. The rearrangement joins TRBV29-1 to TRBJ2-5; D gene uncertain. CDR1 is SQVTM, CDR2 ANQGSEA, per germline. The V gene lost 7 bases and the J gene lost 5 bases, with 14 bases spanning the gap. The CDR3 covers 12 residues. The CDR3 region is CSAARPGETQYF. The CDR3 nucleotides read TGCAGCGCGGCCAGGCCCGGGGAGACCCAGTACTTC.

The sample holds a few counts of this clonotype. The gene calls are TRBV28 and TRBJ1-5, with unresolved D. The CDR3 contains 15 residues. V lost 6 bases and J 0 bases, leaving 12 bases between the germline ends. Germline V gene data show CDR1 as MDHEN and CDR2 as SYDVKM. The CDR3 region has the DNA TGTGCCAGCAGGCGTCAGGACTATAGCAATCAGCCCCAGCATTTT. Translating it yields CASRRQDYSNQPQHF.

This clonotype was observed a handful of times. The CDR3 DNA sequence: TGCGCCAGCAGCCAGGCGGGGACTAGCCGCGAGCAGTACTTC. It encodes CASSQAGTSREQYF. This chain uses TRBV4-3 with TRBJ2-7; 9 bases align to TRBD2. The CDR3 totals 14 residues. Trimming took 3 bases from V and 6 from J; bases not matched to a gene: 6. Germline loops: CDR1 LGHNA, CDR2 YSLEER.

The chain has TRBV6-2 or TRBV6-3 and TRBJ2-7; 7 bases map to TRBD1. J was trimmed by 5 bases and V by 8 bases; bases with no gene match: 6. This CDR3 has 12 amino acids. In germline, CDR1 is MNHEY, CDR2 SVGEGT. CDR3 residues: CASSRQGHEQYF. CDR3 DNA sequence: TGTGCCAGCTCTAGACAGGGCCACGAGCAGTACTTC.

This clonotype has more than one count but fewer than ten. The rearrangement links TRBV3-1 to TRBJ1-2, with D maybe TRBD1 (5 bases). CDR3 length: 14 residues. V gave up 6 bases and J gave up 5 bases, with 16 bases separating them. Germline values: CDR1 LGHDT, CDR2 YNNKEL (reference sequence). The CDR3 DNA is TGTGCCAGCAGGCCCTGGGGCAGCAGATATGGCTACACCTTC. Its protein is CASRPWGSRYGYTF.